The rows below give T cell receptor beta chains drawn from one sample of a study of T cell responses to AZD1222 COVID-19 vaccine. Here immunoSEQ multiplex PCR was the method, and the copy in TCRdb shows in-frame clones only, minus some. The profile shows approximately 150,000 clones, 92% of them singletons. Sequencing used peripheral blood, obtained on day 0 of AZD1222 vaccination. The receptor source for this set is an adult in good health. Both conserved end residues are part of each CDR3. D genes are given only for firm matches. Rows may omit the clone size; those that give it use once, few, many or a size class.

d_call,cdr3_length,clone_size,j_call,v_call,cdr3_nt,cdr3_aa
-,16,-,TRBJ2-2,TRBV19,TGTGCCAGTACGTCTGGCGATAAAATTTTCACCGGGGAGCTGTTTTTT,CASTSGDKIFTGELFF
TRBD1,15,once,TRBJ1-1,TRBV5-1,TGCGCCAGCAATGGCCTACAGGGGCTTAACACTGAAGCTTTCTTT,CASNGLQGLNTEAFF
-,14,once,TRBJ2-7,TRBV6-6,TGTGCCAGCAGTTACACGACTAAATCCTACGAGCAGTACTTC,CASSYTTKSYEQYF
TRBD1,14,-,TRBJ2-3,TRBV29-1,TGCAGCGTGCGACAGGGGGGTTCGACAGATACGCAGTATTTT,CSVRQGGSTDTQYF
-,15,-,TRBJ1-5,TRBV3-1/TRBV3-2,TGTGCCAGCAGCCACGCAGGGTTCGGCAATCAGCCCCAGCATTTT,CASSHAGFGNQPQHF
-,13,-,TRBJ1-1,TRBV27,TGTGCCAGCAGTTTCGGGGGAGTGGCGGGAGCTTTCTTT,CASSFGGVAGAFF
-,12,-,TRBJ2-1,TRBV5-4,TGTGCCAGCAGCCCAGGGGGGACTGAGCAGTTCTTC,CASSPGGTEQFF
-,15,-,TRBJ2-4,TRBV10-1,TGCGCCACTAAGTGGACGAAGGCCCCCAAAAACATTCAGTACTTC,CATKWTKAPKNIQYF
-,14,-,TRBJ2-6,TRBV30,TGTGCCTGTCCTCAGGGCTCTGGGGCCAACGTCCTGACTTTC,CACPQGSGANVLTF
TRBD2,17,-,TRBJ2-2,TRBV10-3,TGTGCCATCAGTGAATTAGCGGGAGGGAGGGGCACCGGGGAGCTGTTTTTT,CAISELAGGRGTGELFF
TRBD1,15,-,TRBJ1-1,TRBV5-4,TGTGCCAGCAGCCTCCCGGGGACAGCGGGCACTGAAGCTTTCTTT,CASSLPGTAGTEAFF
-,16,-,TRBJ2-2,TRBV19,TGTGCCAGTAGATCCCCCTTTAGGGGAACGAGCGGGGAGCTGTTTTTT,CASRSPFRGTSGELFF
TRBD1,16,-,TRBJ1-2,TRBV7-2,TGTGCCAGCAGCCAACTCAGACAGGGGGCGTCAGGAGGCTACACCTTC,CASSQLRQGASGGYTF
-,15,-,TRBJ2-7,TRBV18,TGTGCCAGCTCACCACCGGCGGGGAGCCTTGGTGAGCAGTACTTC,CASSPPAGSLGEQYF
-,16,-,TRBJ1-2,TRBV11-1,TGTGCCAGCAGCTCAACTGGACGGCGAGCTAACTATGGCTACACCTTC,CASSSTGRRANYGYTF
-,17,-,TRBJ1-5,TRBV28,TGTGCCAGCAGGATCGGCGGTGGGGACACAGGCAGTCAGCCCCAGCATTTT,CASRIGGGDTGSQPQHF
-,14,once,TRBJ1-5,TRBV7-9,TGTGCCAGCAGCTTGGGACAAAACAATCAGCCCCAGCATTTT,CASSLGQNNQPQHF
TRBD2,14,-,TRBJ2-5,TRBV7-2,TGTGCCAGCAGCCCGGGACTAGTTACCGAGACCCAGTACTTC,CASSPGLVTETQYF
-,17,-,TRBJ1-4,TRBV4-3,TGCGCCAGCAGCCAAGATGCGCCCAGGGGTTCTGCGGAAAAACTGTTTTTT,CASSQDAPRGSAEKLFF
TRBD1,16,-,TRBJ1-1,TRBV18,TGTGCCAGCTCACCATCCTCAGGAGGGGGCAATACTGAAGCTTTCTTT,CASSPSSGGGNTEAFF
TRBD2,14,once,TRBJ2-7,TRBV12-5,TGTGCTAGTGGGACTAGCGGGAGCATATGCGAGCAGTACTTC,CASGTSGSICEQYF
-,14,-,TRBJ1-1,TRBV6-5,TGTGCCAGCAGTTACAAGGGAATGAACACTGAAGCTTTCTTT,CASSYKGMNTEAFF
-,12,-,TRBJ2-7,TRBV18,TGTGCCAGCTCACCTAGCTCCTACGAGCAGTACTTC,CASSPSSYEQYF
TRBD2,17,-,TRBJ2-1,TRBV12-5,TGTGCTAGTGGTTTGGTACTTAGCGGGAGTATCTTCGATGAGCAGTTCTTC,CASGLVLSGSIFDEQFF
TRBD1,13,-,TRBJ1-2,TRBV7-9,TGTGCCAGCAGCTTAGAGGGGGCAGGAGGCTACACCTTC,CASSLEGAGGYTF
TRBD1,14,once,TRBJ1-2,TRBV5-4,TGTGCCAGCAGCTTCCAGGGGGCCAACTATGGCTACACCTTC,CASSFQGANYGYTF
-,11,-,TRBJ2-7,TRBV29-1,TGCAGCGTGGGCACGGACCACGAGCAGTACTTC,CSVGTDHEQYF
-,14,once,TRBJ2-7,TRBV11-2,TGTGCCAGCAGCTTAGAGCTGCGGGGAAGCGAGCAGTACTTC,CASSLELRGSEQYF
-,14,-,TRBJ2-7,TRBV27,TGTGCCAGCAGCCGAACCGGGACCCCTTTCGAGCAGTACTTC,CASSRTGTPFEQYF
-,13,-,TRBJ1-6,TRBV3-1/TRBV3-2,TGTGCCAGCAGCCAATCACACGTACAGGCCCTCCACTTT,CASSQSHVQALHF
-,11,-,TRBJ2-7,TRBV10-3,TGTGCCTCGGGACCACTTTACGAGCAGTACTTC,CASGPLYEQYF
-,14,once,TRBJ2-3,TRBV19,TGTGCCAGTAGTATCTACCCTAGCACAGATACGCAGTATTTT,CASSIYPSTDTQYF
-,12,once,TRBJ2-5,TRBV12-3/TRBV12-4,TGTGCCAGCAGTTGGGGGACGGAGACCCAGTACTTC,CASSWGTETQYF
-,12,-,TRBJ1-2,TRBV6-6,TGTGCCAGCAGTTCGCAGGGAGGAGGCTACACCTTC,CASSSQGGGYTF
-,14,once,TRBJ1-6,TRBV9,TGTGCCAGCAGCGTAGCCGTCTCTAATTCACCCCTCCACTTT,CASSVAVSNSPLHF
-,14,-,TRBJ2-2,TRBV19,TGTGCCAGTAATCGCGACTTAAACACCGGGGAGCTGTTTTTT,CASNRDLNTGELFF
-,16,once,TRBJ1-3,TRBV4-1,TGCGCCAGCAGCCGCACAGAGTACATCTCTGGAAACACCATATATTTT,CASSRTEYISGNTIYF
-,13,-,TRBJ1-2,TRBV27,TGTGCCAGCAGTTTTGGGGAGGGCTATGGCTACACCTTC,CASSFGEGYGYTF
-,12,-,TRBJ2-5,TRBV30,TGTGCCTTAACCCCCGGGGGAGAGACCCAGTACTTC,CALTPGGETQYF
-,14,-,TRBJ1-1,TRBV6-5,TGTGCCAGCAGTTACGGTGGGACTTACACTGAAGCTTTCTTT,CASSYGGTYTEAFF
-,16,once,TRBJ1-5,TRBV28,TGTGCCAGCAGTTTAAGGGGGGCAGGCGGCAATCAGCCCCAGCATTTT,CASSLRGAGGNQPQHF
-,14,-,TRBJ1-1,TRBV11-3,TGTGCCAGCAGCCGGAGGGACGGGTACACTGAAGCTTTCTTT,CASSRRDGYTEAFF
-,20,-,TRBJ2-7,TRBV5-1,TGCGCCAGCAGCCATAGCGTGTGGGACAGGGAAACTAGCGGGTCCTACGAGCAGTACTTC,CASSHSVWDRETSGSYEQYF
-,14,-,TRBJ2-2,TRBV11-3,TGTGCCAGCAGCAGCACAGGGAACACCGGGGAGCTGTTTTTT,CASSSTGNTGELFF
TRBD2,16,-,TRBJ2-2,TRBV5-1,TGCGCCAGCAGCGCGGGGGGCGGGCCGTACACCGGGGAGCTGTTTTTT,CASSAGGGPYTGELFF
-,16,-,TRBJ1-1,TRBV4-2,TGTGCCAGCAGCTCCAGAGGCTGGGGGGGGAACACTGAAGCTTTCTTT,CASSSRGWGGNTEAFF
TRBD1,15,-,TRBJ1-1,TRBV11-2,TGTGCCAGCAGCTTAGAAGGGGCAGGGGGAACTGAAGCTTTCTTT,CASSLEGAGGTEAFF
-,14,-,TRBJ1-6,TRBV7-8,TGTGCCAGCCGGAACGGGCAGGGAGGTTCACCCCTCCACTTT,CASRNGQGGSPLHF
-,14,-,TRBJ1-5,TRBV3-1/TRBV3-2,TGTGCCAGCAGCCACCAAGGGACCAATCAGCCCCAGCATTTT,CASSHQGTNQPQHF
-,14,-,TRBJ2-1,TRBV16,TGTGCCAGCAGCCAATCTATAGGCGGCAATGAGCAGTTCTTC,CASSQSIGGNEQFF
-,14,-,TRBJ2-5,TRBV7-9,TGTGCCAGCAGCATAGGAAGATTCCAAGAGACCCAGTACTTC,CASSIGRFQETQYF
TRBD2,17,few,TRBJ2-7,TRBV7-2,TGTGCCAGCAGCTTAGTTGTTTCCGGGACTAGTTTTTACGAGCAGTACTTC,CASSLVVSGTSFYEQYF
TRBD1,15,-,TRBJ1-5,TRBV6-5,TGTGCCAGCACCGTACATGGGCAGGGGGGACAGCCCCAGCATTTT,CASTVHGQGGQPQHF
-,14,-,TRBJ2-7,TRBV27,TGTGCCAGCAGTTCTGGGGGGAGATCCTACGAGCAGTACTTC,CASSSGGRSYEQYF
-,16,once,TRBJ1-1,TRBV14,TGTGCCAGCAGCCAAGCCCCCTACAGGGTCGGCACTGAAGCTTTCTTT,CASSQAPYRVGTEAFF
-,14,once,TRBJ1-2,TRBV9,TGTGCCAGCAGCGTAGCTTGGGGGGACTATGGCTACACCTTC,CASSVAWGDYGYTF
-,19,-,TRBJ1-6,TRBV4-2,TGTGCCAGCAGCTTAGACCAGGTCTCACCCTCAACCCCGAATTCACCCCTCCACTTT,CASSLDQVSPSTPNSPLHF
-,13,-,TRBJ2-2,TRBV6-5,TGTGCCAGCAGTCTCGGGGGCTCCGGGGAGCTGTTTTTT,CASSLGGSGELFF
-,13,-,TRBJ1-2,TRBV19,TGTGCCACCCTGGGAGGGCCGGACTATGGCTACACCTTC,CATLGGPDYGYTF
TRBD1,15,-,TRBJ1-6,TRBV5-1,TGCGCCAGCAGCTTCCGGGACAGGGTTAATTCACCCCTCCACTTT,CASSFRDRVNSPLHF